This is a list of T cell receptor beta chains from one sample in a study of T-cell reconstitution after alpha-beta-depleted transplantation in children. From the PCR reads, TCRdb called clonotypes with MiXCR, one entry per CDR3 protein. Of about 130,000 distinct CDR3 sequences listed, 9.5% to 10% were seen once; the top ten hold less than 25%. Sequenced here: PBMCs, mostly from graft donor cells, sampled 180 days after TCRalphabeta/CD19-depleted stem cell transplant. These receptors were taken from a girl less than two years old who had a stem cell transplant for combined immunodeficiency, so the T cells may come from the graft donor. Both conserved end residues are part of each CDR3. A D gene is named only where the DNA matches it firmly. The size field is filled for only some rows; it gives once, few, many or a size class.

len: 17; abundance: few; v_gene: TRBV7-9; j_gene: TRBJ2-5; d_gene: TRBD2; CDR3nt: TGTGCCAGCAGCATTGGACTAGCGGGGGACACGGTGGAGACCCAGTACTTC; CDR3aa: CASSIGLAGDTVETQYF
len: 16; abundance: many; v_gene: TRBV20-1; j_gene: TRBJ2-6; d_gene: -; CDR3nt: TGCAGTGCCTCCGGGATACCGCTATCTGGGGCCAACGTCCTGACTTTC; CDR3aa: CSASGIPLSGANVLTF
len: 13; abundance: many; v_gene: TRBV7-8; j_gene: TRBJ1-5; d_gene: -; CDR3nt: TGTGCCAGCAGCCGGTATAGCAATCAGCCCCAGCATTTT; CDR3aa: CASSRYSNQPQHF
len: 18; abundance: -; v_gene: TRBV19; j_gene: TRBJ2-1; d_gene: TRBD2; CDR3nt: TGTGCCAGTAGTAGGACTAGCGGGAGGGCCGGGTCCTACAATGAGCAGTTCTTC; CDR3aa: CASSRTSGRAGSYNEQFF
len: 16; abundance: -; v_gene: TRBV7-6; j_gene: TRBJ2-7; d_gene: -; CDR3nt: TGTGCCAGCAGCTTAGTAGTAGGGGGGGGCACCTACGAGCAGTACTTC; CDR3aa: CASSLVVGGGTYEQYF
len: 14; abundance: few; v_gene: TRBV29-1; j_gene: TRBJ2-7; d_gene: -; CDR3nt: TGCAGCGTTGATGAGGGAGGTAGCTCCTACGAGCAGTACTTC; CDR3aa: CSVDEGGSSYEQYF
len: 15; abundance: -; v_gene: TRBV20-1; j_gene: TRBJ2-3; d_gene: TRBD2; CDR3nt: TGCAGTGCTAGATTACTAGCGGGAAAGTTAGATACGCAGTATTTT; CDR3aa: CSARLLAGKLDTQYF
len: 18; abundance: -; v_gene: TRBV14; j_gene: TRBJ2-3; d_gene: TRBD1; CDR3nt: TGTGCCAGCAGCCAAGACCCCAACAGGGGAAGACCCCGATATACGCAGTATTTT; CDR3aa: CASSQDPNRGRPRYTQYF
len: 15; abundance: -; v_gene: TRBV20-1; j_gene: TRBJ2-6; d_gene: -; CDR3nt: TGCAGTGCTAGAGATCCGAGCTCTGGGGCCAACGTCCTGACTTTC; CDR3aa: CSARDPSSGANVLTF
len: 14; abundance: -; v_gene: TRBV7-8; j_gene: TRBJ2-7; d_gene: -; CDR3nt: TGTGCCAGCAGCTTAGATTCAGGGGGGGGCGAGCAGTACTTC; CDR3aa: CASSLDSGGGEQYF
len: 15; abundance: few; v_gene: TRBV18; j_gene: TRBJ2-7; d_gene: TRBD1; CDR3nt: TGTGCCAGCTCTCCCGGACAGGTCCCTTCCTACGAGCAGTACTTC; CDR3aa: CASSPGQVPSYEQYF
len: 18; abundance: few; v_gene: TRBV11-2; j_gene: TRBJ2-3; d_gene: -; CDR3nt: TGTGCCAGCAGCTTACGAATCAGGTTGGGTCCTAGCACAGATACGCAGTATTTT; CDR3aa: CASSLRIRLGPSTDTQYF
len: 14; abundance: -; v_gene: TRBV25-1; j_gene: TRBJ2-3; d_gene: TRBD2; CDR3nt: TGTGCCACCCGGACTAGCGGGGCCGGGAATACGCAGTATTTT; CDR3aa: CATRTSGAGNTQYF
len: 12; abundance: -; v_gene: TRBV7-2; j_gene: TRBJ2-5; d_gene: -; CDR3nt: TGTGCCAGCAGCTCACCGCGCGAGACCCAGTACTTC; CDR3aa: CASSSPRETQYF
len: 17; abundance: -; v_gene: TRBV5-1; j_gene: TRBJ2-1; d_gene: TRBD2; CDR3nt: TGCGCCAGCAGCTCAGGACTAGCGGGACACAGGTACAATGAGCAGTTCTTC; CDR3aa: CASSSGLAGHRYNEQFF
len: 14; abundance: -; v_gene: TRBV28; j_gene: TRBJ2-5; d_gene: -; CDR3nt: TGTGCCAGCAGTCCCATCACCCGCCAAGAGACCCAGTACTTC; CDR3aa: CASSPITRQETQYF
len: 12; abundance: many; v_gene: TRBV12-3/TRBV12-4; j_gene: TRBJ1-1; d_gene: -; CDR3nt: TGTGCCAGCACATTCAGGGGAACTGAAGCTTTCTTT; CDR3aa: CASTFRGTEAFF
len: 13; abundance: -; v_gene: TRBV24-1; j_gene: TRBJ1-1; d_gene: -; CDR3nt: TGTGCCACCAGTGATCAGACAGGAAGGCGCGCTTTCTTT; CDR3aa: CATSDQTGRRAFF
len: 15; abundance: -; v_gene: TRBV7-2; j_gene: TRBJ1-6; d_gene: -; CDR3nt: TGTGCCAGCAGCTTAGAGGGGTACAGGGATTCACCCCTCCACTTT; CDR3aa: CASSLEGYRDSPLHF
len: 13; abundance: -; v_gene: TRBV29-1; j_gene: TRBJ1-1; d_gene: -; CDR3nt: TGCAGCGTAGGGAGATTGATGAACACTGAAGCTTTCTTT; CDR3aa: CSVGRLMNTEAFF
len: 14; abundance: few; v_gene: TRBV6-5; j_gene: TRBJ2-1; d_gene: TRBD2; CDR3nt: TGTGCCAGCAAAACGGGGGGTCCTATGAATGAGCAGTTCTTC; CDR3aa: CASKTGGPMNEQFF
len: 16; abundance: -; v_gene: TRBV5-6; j_gene: TRBJ2-3; d_gene: -; CDR3nt: TGTGCCAGCAGCTTGCTGGGACACCTTAACACAGATACGCAGTATTTT; CDR3aa: CASSLLGHLNTDTQYF
len: 16; abundance: -; v_gene: TRBV5-1; j_gene: TRBJ1-5; d_gene: -; CDR3nt: TGCGCCAGCAGCCTGGACGGCCGTGGGGGCAATCAGCCCCAGCATTTT; CDR3aa: CASSLDGRGGNQPQHF
len: 14; abundance: many; v_gene: TRBV10-3; j_gene: TRBJ1-2; d_gene: -; CDR3nt: TGTGCCATCAGACCCCCGGGGCCTCGGAATGGCTACACCTTC; CDR3aa: CAIRPPGPRNGYTF
len: 15; abundance: few; v_gene: TRBV20-1; j_gene: TRBJ2-3; d_gene: -; CDR3nt: TGCAGTGCTAGGTCTTGGGCCAGCATCACAGATACGCAGTATTTT; CDR3aa: CSARSWASITDTQYF
len: 14; abundance: -; v_gene: TRBV18; j_gene: TRBJ2-7; d_gene: -; CDR3nt: TGTGCCAGCTCACCAGATGGATCGAATGCCGAGCAGTACTTC; CDR3aa: CASSPDGSNAEQYF